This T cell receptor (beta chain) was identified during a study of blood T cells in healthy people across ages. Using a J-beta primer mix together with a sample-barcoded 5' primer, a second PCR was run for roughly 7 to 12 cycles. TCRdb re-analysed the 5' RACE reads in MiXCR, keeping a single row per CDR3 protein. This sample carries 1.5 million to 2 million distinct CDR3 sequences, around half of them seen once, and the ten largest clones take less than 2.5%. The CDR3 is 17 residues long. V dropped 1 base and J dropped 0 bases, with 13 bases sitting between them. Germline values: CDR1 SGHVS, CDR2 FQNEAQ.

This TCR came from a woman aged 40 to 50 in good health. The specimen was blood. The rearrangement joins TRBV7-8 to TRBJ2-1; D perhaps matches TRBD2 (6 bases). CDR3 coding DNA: TGTGCCAGCAGCTTAGGAGGCGGGATTAGCTCCTACAATGAGCAGTTCTTC. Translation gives CASSLGGGISSYNEQFF.